This TCR beta chain appears in the sequencing data of a study of technical replicates of blood from several donors. V shed 8 bases and J shed 2 bases, with 12 bases lying between them. The CDR3 is 13 residues long. Looked up from germline, CDR1 is MNHEY and CDR2 is SVGAGI. Profiling relied on immunoSEQ multiplex PCR, and the TCRdb table lists in-frame clones only, not all of them. Counted here are about 94,000 clones, roughly 95% occurring once; the ten biggest clones make up 0.2% to 0.25%. Sequenced sample: T cells isolated from PBMCs. The chain has TRBV6-5 and TRBJ1-1; D uncertain. The source is a human donor in good health. The CDR3 loop reads CASRSGLNTEAFF. CDR3 DNA: TGTGCCAGCCGCAGCGGGCTTAACACTGAAGCTTTCTTT.